These T cell receptor beta chains were read from a single sample in a study of T cell responses to AZD1222 COVID-19 vaccine. Using immunoSEQ multiplex PCR, the repertoire was profiled, and TCRdb retains in-frame clones only, with some absent. The table records about 140,000 clones, almost 95% of them present only once. This sample comprised peripheral blood, obtained on day 0 of AZD1222 vaccination. The receptors stem from an adult in good health. The CDR3 runs from the conserved cysteine through the conserved F or W. The D gene is left open where the match is weak. A clone size is listed for some rows: how often the clone was seen (once, few, many), or a class if it is expanded.

V: TRBV5-1
size: NA
J: TRBJ2-2
D: TRBD1
CDR3: CASSSQTGPTGELFF
DNA: TGCGCCAGCAGCTCCCAGACAGGGCCGACCGGGGAGCTGTTTTTT

V: TRBV7-3
size: NA
J: TRBJ1-5
D: TRBD1
CDR3: CASSEIDRVNQPQHF
DNA: TGTGCCAGCAGCGAAATTGACAGGGTCAATCAGCCCCAGCATTTT

V: TRBV25-1
size: NA
J: TRBJ2-7
D: TRBD2
CDR3: CASEPTWTSGSYEQYF
DNA: TGTGCCAGCGAGCCGACCTGGACTAGCGGGAGCTACGAGCAGTACTTC

V: TRBV6-5
size: once
J: TRBJ1-2
D: NA
CDR3: CASKTGINGYTF
DNA: TGTGCCAGCAAAACAGGGATAAATGGCTACACCTTC

V: TRBV7-8
size: NA
J: TRBJ1-2
D: TRBD1
CDR3: CASSLPGQGSYGYTF
DNA: TGTGCCAGCAGCTTGCCAGGACAGGGTTCCTATGGCTACACCTTC

V: TRBV5-5
size: NA
J: TRBJ2-1
D: NA
CDR3: CASSSGLKQFF
DNA: TGTGCCAGCAGCTCCGGGTTAAAGCAGTTCTTC

V: TRBV27
size: NA
J: TRBJ1-4
D: NA
CDR3: CASSLISGQPREKLFF
DNA: TGTGCCAGCAGTTTAATAAGCGGGCAGCCTCGTGAAAAACTGTTTTTT

V: TRBV27
size: NA
J: TRBJ2-1
D: TRBD2
CDR3: CASSVWGGGSHNEQFF
DNA: TGTGCCAGCAGCGTCTGGGGCGGGGGTTCCCACAATGAGCAGTTCTTC

V: TRBV7-3
size: NA
J: TRBJ2-1
D: TRBD2
CDR3: CASSLGLAGGYEQFF
DNA: TGTGCCAGCAGCTTAGGGCTAGCGGGAGGGTATGAGCAGTTCTTC

V: TRBV29-1
size: once
J: TRBJ2-7
D: NA
CDR3: CSVERQGEDEQYF
DNA: TGCAGCGTTGAAAGGCAGGGGGAGGACGAGCAGTACTTC

V: TRBV11-2
size: NA
J: TRBJ1-3
D: NA
CDR3: CASSLYSGNTIYF
DNA: TGTGCCAGCAGCTTATACTCTGGAAACACCATATATTTT

V: TRBV27
size: NA
J: TRBJ2-1
D: NA
CDR3: CASTPWGVQNEQFF
DNA: TGTGCCAGCACCCCCTGGGGGGTCCAGAATGAGCAGTTCTTC

V: TRBV30
size: NA
J: TRBJ2-7
D: TRBD1
CDR3: CAWSKGQLLGEQYF
DNA: TGTGCCTGGAGTAAGGGACAGCTACTAGGGGAGCAGTACTTC

V: TRBV12-5
size: NA
J: TRBJ1-6
D: TRBD1
CDR3: CASGLGQGNSPLHF
DNA: TGTGCTAGTGGTTTGGGACAGGGAAATTCACCCCTCCACTTT

V: TRBV2
size: NA
J: TRBJ2-2
D: NA
CDR3: CASSDGRGTGELFF
DNA: TGTGCCAGCAGTGATGGCAGGGGCACCGGGGAGCTGTTTTTT

V: TRBV11-2
size: NA
J: TRBJ1-2
D: TRBD1
CDR3: CASSLRPDRGHGYTF
DNA: TGTGCCAGCAGCCTAAGACCCGACAGGGGCCATGGCTACACCTTC

V: TRBV10-3
size: NA
J: TRBJ2-7
D: NA
CDR3: CAISGQAGEQYF
DNA: TGTGCAATATCCGGGCAGGCGGGCGAGCAGTACTTC

V: TRBV6-1
size: once
J: TRBJ1-5
D: NA
CDR3: CASSEAFSWGRPQHF
DNA: TGTGCCAGCAGTGAAGCTTTCTCCTGGGGGCGGCCCCAGCATTTT

V: TRBV27
size: NA
J: TRBJ2-5
D: TRBD2
CDR3: CASRAGTSGRATQYF
DNA: TGTGCCAGCAGGGCCGGGACTAGCGGGAGGGCGACCCAGTACTTC

V: TRBV5-1
size: NA
J: TRBJ1-1
D: TRBD1
CDR3: CASTRQGLNTEAFF
DNA: TGCGCCAGCACCCGACAGGGTCTGAACACTGAAGCTTTCTTT

V: TRBV24-1
size: NA
J: TRBJ2-5
D: NA
CDR3: CATQLGTRETQYF
DNA: TGTGCCACTCAACTTGGAACAAGAGAGACCCAGTACTTC

V: TRBV9
size: NA
J: TRBJ1-2
D: TRBD1
CDR3: CASSVAYRGATGYGYTF
DNA: TGTGCCAGCAGCGTAGCCTACAGGGGGGCGACCGGCTATGGCTACACCTTC

V: TRBV7-2
size: NA
J: TRBJ1-6
D: NA
CDR3: CASSLAGAGFNSPLHF
DNA: TGTGCCAGCAGCTTAGCGGGGGCCGGGTTCAATTCACCCCTCCACTTT

V: TRBV9
size: NA
J: TRBJ1-1
D: TRBD1
CDR3: CASSTGTGYPTEAFF
DNA: TGTGCCAGCAGCACCGGGACAGGGTATCCAACTGAAGCTTTCTTT

V: TRBV28
size: NA
J: TRBJ2-1
D: NA
CDR3: CASSLGGQYNEQFF
DNA: TGTGCCAGCAGTTTAGGGGGGCAATACAATGAGCAGTTCTTC

V: TRBV5-1
size: many
J: TRBJ2-7
D: TRBD1
CDR3: CASSLAQGAYEQYF
DNA: TGCGCCAGCAGCTTGGCGCAGGGGGCGTACGAGCAGTACTTC

V: TRBV6-5
size: NA
J: TRBJ2-3
D: NA
CDR3: CASSYDGYSYF
DNA: TGTGCCAGCAGTTATGACGGTTACTCGTATTTT

V: TRBV25-1
size: NA
J: TRBJ2-1
D: TRBD2
CDR3: CASSPSGSYNEQFF
DNA: TGTGCCAGCAGTCCTAGCGGGAGCTACAATGAGCAGTTCTTC

V: TRBV11-3
size: NA
J: TRBJ2-5
D: TRBD1
CDR3: CASSSGQGRETQYF
DNA: TGTGCCAGCAGCTCGGGACAGGGCCGAGAGACCCAGTACTTC

V: TRBV2
size: NA
J: TRBJ2-7
D: TRBD2
CDR3: CASSDTSGGYEQYF
DNA: TGTGCCAGCAGTGACACTAGCGGGGGGTACGAGCAGTACTTC

V: TRBV7-2
size: NA
J: TRBJ2-3
D: NA
CDR3: CASTPGRDTQYF
DNA: TGTGCCAGCACCCCAGGAAGGGATACGCAGTATTTT

V: TRBV10-3
size: NA
J: TRBJ1-6
D: NA
CDR3: CAISDITENSPLHF
DNA: TGTGCCATCAGCGATATCACGGAGAATTCACCCCTCCACTTT

V: TRBV5-8
size: NA
J: TRBJ2-3
D: TRBD2
CDR3: CASSLGTAGASTDTQYF
DNA: TGTGCCAGCAGCTTGGGGACAGCGGGAGCTAGCACAGATACGCAGTATTTT

V: TRBV7-9
size: NA
J: TRBJ1-5
D: NA
CDR3: CASSLGGGNQPQHF
DNA: TGTGCCAGCAGCTTAGGGGGCGGCAATCAGCCCCAGCATTTT

V: TRBV27
size: NA
J: TRBJ2-3
D: NA
CDR3: CASSLFGGTMVSTDTQYF
DNA: TGTGCCAGCAGTTTATTCGGGGGCACTATGGTTTCCACAGATACGCAGTATTTT

V: TRBV11-2
size: NA
J: TRBJ2-2
D: NA
CDR3: CASSLEHAGELFF
DNA: TGTGCCAGCAGCTTAGAACACGCCGGGGAGCTGTTTTTT

V: TRBV28
size: NA
J: TRBJ1-3
D: TRBD1
CDR3: CASRTGFDTIYF
DNA: TGTGCCAGCAGGACAGGGTTTGACACCATATATTTT

V: TRBV6-2/TRBV6-3
size: NA
J: TRBJ1-5
D: TRBD1
CDR3: CASSYPTGGDQPQHF
DNA: TGTGCCAGCAGTTACCCCACAGGGGGCGATCAGCCCCAGCATTTT

V: TRBV5-1
size: NA
J: TRBJ2-7
D: TRBD1
CDR3: CATPGQGAYEQYF
DNA: TGCGCCACCCCAGGACAGGGGGCCTACGAGCAGTACTTC

V: TRBV6-1
size: NA
J: TRBJ2-7
D: NA
CDR3: CASSENPRQTYEQYF
DNA: TGTGCCAGCAGTGAAAATCCCCGACAGACCTACGAGCAGTACTTC

V: TRBV5-4
size: NA
J: TRBJ2-3
D: NA
CDR3: CASSFLAGLSSTDTQYF
DNA: TGTGCCAGCAGCTTTCTAGCAGGCCTCTCTAGCACAGATACGCAGTATTTT

V: TRBV6-4
size: NA
J: TRBJ2-1
D: NA
CDR3: CASSDSADSQKQFF
DNA: TGTGCCAGCAGTGACTCTGCGGACAGCCAAAAGCAGTTCTTC

V: TRBV28
size: NA
J: TRBJ1-6
D: NA
CDR3: CASSPGQWVLNSPLHF
DNA: TGTGCCAGCAGCCCCGGCCAGTGGGTGTTGAACTCACCCCTCCACTTT